One TCR beta chain is described in this entry. No antigen is known for it. Germline V CDR1 and CDR2: MNHEY, SVGAGI. Trimming stripped 4 bases from V and 0 bases from J, with 10 bases between. The CDR3 contains 15 residues. The sample originates from a study of vaccination and CD4 T cells after COVID-19. Study context: The stimulus for the cells was overlapping spike peptides derived from SARS-CoV-2, HCoV-NL63, HCoV-OC43 and HCoV-229E.

The Oncomine TCR Beta short-read assay was applied to DNA of cultured CD4+ T cells. Someone extracted genomic DNA from cultured CD4+ T cells. TCRdb used MiXCR to reprocess the PCR reads, holding one entry per CDR3 protein. The data contain roughly 14,000 distinct CDR3 sequences, around a third of them seen just once; the ten biggest clones take up 35% to 40%. Treatment described: roughly 10-day PBMC culture with coronavirus spike peptide pools or control peptides (ViraFEST assay). PBMCs were cultured at fewer than 2.5 million per well with roughly 9.7 IU/ml IL-2 and approximately 9.8 ug/ml peptide pools.

What was sequenced was cultured CD4+ T cells from blood. This clonotype was obtained from a human donor with COVID-19. The chain recombines TRBV6-5 with TRBJ1-5; no definite D call. Here the CDR3 DNA reads TGTGCCAGCAGTTTATCCAGAAATAGCAATCAGCCCCAGCATTTT. Translation gives CASSLSRNSNQPQHF.